The sequence of this T cell receptor (beta chain) was determined in a study of Ad26.COV2.S vaccination and SARS-CoV-2 variants. Whole-study results and caveats: Measures of TCR breadth and depth may have fallen short of total T cell responses.

This clone was counted a few times. As yet, its antigen is unknown. TCRdb's copy holds only in-frame clones and misses some; the assay was immunoSEQ multiplex PCR. The sample comprises 430,000 or so clones, nearly 90% of which are singletons, and approximately 2.5% rests with the top ten. The treatment here: 15 to 20 received Ad26.COV2.S at low or high dose, single or two shots; roughly 5 received placebo; per-sample allocation not given. The samples were gathered on day 63 after the first injection of vaccine or placebo. The CDR3 runs 14 residues. Trimming took 3 bases from V and 6 from J; bases not matched to a gene: 7. Germline V gene data show CDR1 as LNHDA and CDR2 as SQIVND (reference sequence).

This chain links TRBV19 with TRBJ1-2; 7 bases fit TRBD1. The source was peripheral blood, collected in a trial of Ad26.COV2.S vaccine versus placebo. The receptor's source is a person aged 18-65 years who received the Ad26.COV2.S COVID-19 vaccine or a placebo. This chain's CDR3 is CASSIGQASHGYTF. The CDR3 DNA sequence: TGTGCCAGTAGTATTGGACAGGCGAGTCATGGCTACACCTTC.